This is a list of T cell receptor beta chains from one sample in a study of blood T cell repertoires in COVID-19. Libraries were prepared by immunoSEQ multiplex PCR; TCRdb keeps only in-frame clonotypes and omits some of them. The table shows about 180,000 clones, with approximately 90% occurring only once. Sequencing was done on a sample of peripheral blood. The receptors were sampled from a woman aged 25 to 39 with acute or convalescent COVID-19. Each CDR3 is given with its conserved first and last residue. D genes are given only for firm matches. The listing skips clone size in some rows; elsewhere it reads once, few, many or a size class.

TRBJ1-2,TRBV5-1,NA,NA,CASSLFTGHYGYTF,TGCGCCAGCAGCTTGTTTACAGGACACTATGGCTACACCTTC
TRBJ2-1,TRBV5-1,TRBD2,NA,CASSLGLDWSYNEQFF,TGCGCCAGCAGCTTAGGACTAGATTGGTCCTACAATGAGCAGTTCTTC
TRBJ2-7,TRBV10-3,TRBD2,NA,CAIRDSGTSGVIF,TGTGCCATCAGGGACTCCGGGACTAGCGGAGTAATCTTC
TRBJ2-3,TRBV6-5,TRBD2,few,CASSASGLGDTQYF,TGTGCCAGCTCCGCTAGCGGGCTGGGAGATACGCAGTATTTT
TRBJ2-1,TRBV7-9,TRBD1,few,CASSPEQGAYNEQFF,TGTGCCAGCAGCCCGGAACAGGGGGCCTACAATGAGCAGTTCTTC
TRBJ1-1,TRBV7-9,NA,NA,CASSLAARQVQAFF,TGTGCCAGCAGCTTAGCCGCCCGACAGGTCCAAGCTTTCTTT
TRBJ2-7,TRBV28,NA,NA,CASSLSGTPAFYEQYF,TGTGCCAGCAGTTTAAGCGGAACCCCGGCCTTCTACGAGCAGTACTTC
TRBJ2-3,TRBV11-2,NA,NA,CASSLAETGMNF,TGTGCCAGCAGCTTAGCAGAGACGGGGATGAATTTT
TRBJ1-1,TRBV28,NA,NA,CASTLGLRRIGMNTEAFF,TGTGCCAGCACCCTCGGACTTAGACGGATAGGCATGAACACTGAAGCTTTCTTT
TRBJ2-2,TRBV11-2,TRBD1,NA,CASSLRTGRVAAGELFF,TGTGCCAGCAGCCTCCGGACAGGGCGAGTGGCGGCCGGGGAGCTGTTTTTT
TRBJ2-5,TRBV2,NA,NA,CASSEIRQETQYF,TGTGCCAGCAGTGAAATCAGACAAGAGACCCAGTACTTC
TRBJ2-7,TRBV3-1/TRBV3-2,NA,once,CASSQGLGRPEQYF,TGTGCCAGCAGCCAAGGTTTGGGGCGCCCCGAGCAGTACTTC
TRBJ2-1,TRBV9,TRBD2,once,CASSALSGRAPYNEQFF,TGTGCCAGCAGCGCATTAAGCGGGAGGGCCCCCTACAATGAGCAGTTCTTC
TRBJ1-4,TRBV11-2,TRBD1,NA,CASSLLSGQGDEKLFF,TGTGCCAGCAGCTTATTGTCTGGACAGGGCGATGAAAAACTGTTTTTT
TRBJ1-4,TRBV19,NA,NA,CASSLRRLGGEKLFF,TGTGCCAGTAGCCTCCGCCGGCTGGGAGGTGAAAAACTGTTTTTT
TRBJ2-5,TRBV5-1,TRBD1,NA,CASRLQGAPEETQYF,TGCGCCAGCAGGTTACAGGGGGCTCCCGAAGAGACCCAGTACTTC
TRBJ2-3,TRBV4-1,NA,NA,CASSQAGTDTQYF,TGCGCCAGCAGCCAAGCCGGGACAGATACGCAGTATTTT
TRBJ1-2,TRBV28,TRBD1,few,CASSSPGTGLHGYTF,TGTGCCAGCAGTTCCCCCGGGACAGGGTTGCATGGCTACACCTTC
TRBJ2-7,TRBV7-6,TRBD2,NA,CASSFGGGGKKQYF,TGTGCCAGCAGCTTTGGGGGCGGGGGGAAAAAGCAGTACTTC
TRBJ2-1,TRBV5-5,NA,NA,CASSLDSWSDEQFF,TGTGCCAGCAGCTTGGACAGCTGGTCTGATGAGCAGTTCTTC
TRBJ1-5,TRBV28,NA,NA,CASRERGGRNQPQHF,TGTGCCAGCAGGGAGAGGGGGGGACGCAATCAGCCCCAGCATTTT
TRBJ2-2,TRBV27,TRBD2,NA,CASNGRTGELFF,TGTGCCAGCAACGGGAGGACCGGGGAGCTGTTTTTT
TRBJ1-3,TRBV7-8,NA,few,CASSQNPGHASGNTIYF,TGTGCCAGCAGCCAAAACCCGGGACATGCCTCTGGAAACACCATATATTTT
TRBJ1-3,TRBV6-5,TRBD1,NA,CASNKGQGMGHTIYF,TGTGCCAGCAATAAGGGACAGGGGATGGGGCACACCATATATTTT
TRBJ1-6,TRBV7-9,NA,few,CASSLDGDSPLHF,TGTGCCAGCAGCTTAGACGGGGATTCACCCCTCCACTTT
TRBJ2-4,TRBV28,NA,NA,CASSFPGANIQYF,TGTGCCAGCAGTTTTCCAGGGGCGAACATTCAGTACTTC
TRBJ2-7,TRBV5-1,TRBD1,once,CASSLVGQGPYEQYF,TGCGCCAGCAGCTTGGTCGGACAGGGCCCCTACGAGCAGTACTTC
TRBJ1-3,TRBV30,NA,NA,CALAPGNTIYF,TGTGCCTTGGCTCCTGGAAACACCATATATTTT
TRBJ2-3,TRBV18,NA,NA,CASSPSTSRTDTQYF,TGTGCCAGCTCACCATCGACTAGTCGCACAGATACGCAGTATTTT
TRBJ2-1,TRBV5-8,TRBD1,NA,CASSPYLDRGFVEQFF,TGTGCCAGCAGCCCATACCTTGACAGGGGGTTCGTGGAGCAGTTCTTC
TRBJ1-1,TRBV14,NA,NA,CASSQGFSQEGFF,TGTGCCAGCAGCCAAGGTTTCAGCCAAGAGGGTTTCTTT
TRBJ1-6,TRBV6-5,NA,NA,CASTAGLALHF,TGTGCCAGCACCGCGGGGCTGGCCCTCCACTTT
TRBJ2-1,TRBV15,NA,few,CATREQFF,TGTGCCACCCGTGAGCAGTTCTTC
TRBJ2-1,TRBV5-4,TRBD2,NA,CASSSPSRGGDNEQFF,TGTGCCAGCAGCTCACCATCTCGGGGGGGAGACAATGAGCAGTTCTTC
TRBJ2-3,TRBV5-1,TRBD1,NA,CASSSQGATDTQYF,TGCGCCAGCAGCTCACAGGGGGCCACAGATACGCAGTATTTT
TRBJ1-5,TRBV7-9,TRBD1,once,CASSLIGTGKNQPQHF,TGTGCCAGCAGCTTAATCGGGACAGGGAAAAATCAGCCCCAGCATTTT
TRBJ2-7,TRBV28,NA,NA,CASSIQGLGYEQYF,TGTGCCAGCAGTATACAGGGCCTAGGGTACGAGCAGTACTTC
TRBJ2-7,TRBV6-4,NA,NA,CARGRDCLYEQYF,TGTGCCAGAGGGCGGGACTGTCTCTACGAGCAGTACTTC
TRBJ1-1,TRBV11-3,NA,few,CASSSKTEAFF,TGTGCCAGCAGCTCAAAAACTGAAGCTTTCTTT
TRBJ2-2,TRBV6-2/TRBV6-3,NA,once,CASSYPGGELFF,TGTGCCAGCAGTTATCCGGGCGGGGAGCTGTTTTTT
TRBJ1-5,TRBV28,NA,NA,CASTPNTHQPQHF,TGTGCCAGCACTCCGAACACCCATCAGCCCCAGCATTTT
TRBJ1-5,TRBV18,NA,NA,CASLGALDQPQHF,TGTGCCAGCTTAGGGGCATTAGATCAGCCCCAGCATTTT
TRBJ2-7,TRBV28,TRBD2,NA,CASSEPGGRYEQYF,TGTGCCAGCAGCGAGCCGGGGGGTAGATACGAGCAGTACTTC
TRBJ1-2,TRBV9,NA,once,CASSSPQAGWLGYTF,TGTGCCAGCAGCTCCCCCCAGGCAGGATGGTTGGGCTACACCTTC
TRBJ2-1,TRBV24-1,TRBD2,once,CATSDRSSGRAIDEQFF,TGTGCCACCAGTGATAGATCTAGCGGGAGGGCCATCGATGAGCAGTTCTTC
TRBJ2-7,TRBV30,NA,NA,CAWSVGHSYEQYF,TGTGCCTGGAGTGTAGGACACTCCTACGAGCAGTACTTC
TRBJ2-1,TRBV6-6,TRBD2,NA,CASNGGDEQFF,TGTGCCAGCAACGGGGGGGATGAGCAGTTCTTC